The rows below give T cell receptor beta chains drawn from one sample of a study of human thymus T cells. The table came from immunoSEQ multiplex PCR; TCRdb's copy has only in-frame clones and leaves some out. Of some 72,000 clones listed, approximately 97% are singletons. The specimen was thymus tissue. These TCRs come from a boy less than two years old with a congenital heart defect but otherwise immunologically healthy. The CDR3 runs from the conserved cysteine through the conserved F or W. The D gene is left open where the match is weak. Part of the rows lack a size; the others show once, few, many or a class for expanded clones.

size: NA
V: TRBV7-8
J: TRBJ2-7
D: TRBD1
DNA: TGTGCCAGCAGCGCGTATCCCAAACAACACGGGGACAGCCCCTACGAGCAGTACTTC
CDR3: CASSAYPKQHGDSPYEQYF

size: NA
V: TRBV5-1
J: TRBJ2-7
D: NA
DNA: TGCGCCAGCAGCTTGGATGGGTCTTATAGTGGGCAGTACTTC
CDR3: CASSLDGSYSGQYF

size: NA
V: TRBV27
J: TRBJ2-2
D: TRBD1
DNA: TGTGCCAGCAGTCCCGGACAGGGGGCGAGGGGGAACACCGGGGAGCTGTTTTTT
CDR3: CASSPGQGARGNTGELFF

size: NA
V: TRBV19
J: TRBJ2-7
D: TRBD2
DNA: TGTGCCAGTAGTGAACCCGGGACTAGCGGCTCCTACGAGCAGTACTTC
CDR3: CASSEPGTSGSYEQYF

size: NA
V: TRBV7-2
J: TRBJ2-7
D: NA
DNA: TGTGCCAGCAGCTACAGGGCCGGCAACGAGCAGTACTTC
CDR3: CASSYRAGNEQYF

size: NA
V: TRBV7-2
J: TRBJ2-2
D: NA
DNA: TGTGCCAGCAGCTTAGAGGGGGGAGGGACAGGTTACACCGGGGAGCTGTTTTTT
CDR3: CASSLEGGGTGYTGELFF

size: NA
V: TRBV27
J: TRBJ2-7
D: NA
DNA: TGTGCCAGCAGTTTATCGGGACATTTAGCCTACGAGCAGTACTTC
CDR3: CASSLSGHLAYEQYF

size: NA
V: TRBV6-5
J: TRBJ1-1
D: NA
DNA: TGTGCCAGCAGTTACAACAGGGCTGGCACTGAAGCTTTCTTT
CDR3: CASSYNRAGTEAFF

size: NA
V: TRBV5-5
J: TRBJ1-1
D: TRBD1
DNA: TGTGCCAGCAGCTCCCCCATGGACAGGGGGCGGACTGAAGCTTTCTTT
CDR3: CASSSPMDRGRTEAFF

size: NA
V: TRBV25-1
J: TRBJ2-3
D: NA
DNA: TGTGCCAGCAGTGCCGGTACAGATACGCAGTATTTT
CDR3: CASSAGTDTQYF

size: NA
V: TRBV15
J: TRBJ2-2
D: NA
DNA: TGTGCCACCAGCAGATACGGACCCGAGGTGTGGGAACCCGGGGAGCTGTTTTTT
CDR3: CATSRYGPEVWEPGELFF

size: NA
V: TRBV6-5
J: TRBJ2-1
D: NA
DNA: TGTGCCAGCAGTTACTCTCCCGAGCCCCCGCAGTTCTTC
CDR3: CASSYSPEPPQFF

size: NA
V: TRBV6-5
J: TRBJ1-6
D: TRBD1
DNA: TGTGCCAGCAGTTACTCGTGGGACAGGGGCAATTCACCCCTCCACTTT
CDR3: CASSYSWDRGNSPLHF

size: NA
V: TRBV11-1
J: TRBJ2-3
D: NA
DNA: TGTGCCAGCAGCCTGGAAGATACGCAGTATTTT
CDR3: CASSLEDTQYF

size: NA
V: TRBV5-8
J: TRBJ1-2
D: NA
DNA: TGTGCCAGCGATGGGCATGCGGCGGGCTTAAGGGATTCGAACTATGGCTACACCTTC
CDR3: CASDGHAAGLRDSNYGYTF

size: NA
V: TRBV6-7
J: TRBJ1-5
D: NA
DNA: TGTGCCGGCCCCCGGGGGGCCCAGCCCCAGCATTTT
CDR3: CAGPRGAQPQHF

size: NA
V: TRBV5-1
J: TRBJ1-2
D: NA
DNA: TGCGCCAGCAGCCCGGGAGGGAACTATGGCTACACCTTC
CDR3: CASSPGGNYGYTF

size: NA
V: TRBV25-1
J: TRBJ2-7
D: NA
DNA: TGTGCCAGCAGGCCTCAAACACCTTCCCACGAGCAGTACTTC
CDR3: CASRPQTPSHEQYF

size: NA
V: TRBV5-6
J: TRBJ2-3
D: TRBD2
DNA: TGTGCCAGCAGCTTGGCCCTAGCGGGCCGCACAGATACGCAGTATTTT
CDR3: CASSLALAGRTDTQYF

size: NA
V: TRBV29-1
J: TRBJ1-3
D: TRBD1
DNA: TGCAGCGTTGGACAGGGGGAGTCGGGTCACACCATATATTTT
CDR3: CSVGQGESGHTIYF

size: NA
V: TRBV28
J: TRBJ1-4
D: TRBD1
DNA: TGTGCCAGCAGTTTACAAAGGACAGGGGTTCATGCAACTAATGAAAAACTGTTTTTT
CDR3: CASSLQRTGVHATNEKLFF

size: NA
V: TRBV5-4
J: TRBJ1-1
D: NA
DNA: TGTGCCAGCAGCCCGGGGGCAGGCCCGAACACTGAAGCTTTCTTT
CDR3: CASSPGAGPNTEAFF

size: NA
V: TRBV28
J: TRBJ2-7
D: TRBD2
DNA: TGTGCCAGCTCGCGGGGGGGACTAAGCTCCTACGAGCAGTACTTC
CDR3: CASSRGGLSSYEQYF

size: NA
V: TRBV11-2
J: TRBJ1-3
D: TRBD1
DNA: TGTGCCAGCAGCTTAGATCGGGGACAGGGGACTGGAAACACCATATATTTT
CDR3: CASSLDRGQGTGNTIYF

size: once
V: TRBV14
J: TRBJ2-1
D: NA
DNA: TGTGCCAGCAGCCACGCTCGCCCTCCGGGGAGACGCCTGAGCTCCTACAATGAGCAGTTCTTC
CDR3: CASSHARPPGRRLSSYNEQFF

size: NA
V: TRBV2
J: TRBJ1-1
D: TRBD1
DNA: TGTGCCAGCCAAAATACACCCAAAGAAGGGGGCGGCACTGAAGCTTTCTTT
CDR3: CASQNTPKEGGGTEAFF

size: NA
V: TRBV5-1
J: TRBJ1-5
D: NA
DNA: TGCGCCAGCAGCCTTGGACCCTCCCGGGACCGCAATCAGCCCCAGCATTTT
CDR3: CASSLGPSRDRNQPQHF

size: NA
V: TRBV11-1
J: TRBJ1-3
D: NA
DNA: TGTGCCAGCAGCTCCCGGGGAGCCTCTTCTGGAAACACCATATATTTT
CDR3: CASSSRGASSGNTIYF

size: NA
V: TRBV4-3
J: TRBJ1-5
D: NA
DNA: TGCGCCAGCAGCCAAGATTGGGGACCAAAGGATCAGCCCCAGCATTTT
CDR3: CASSQDWGPKDQPQHF

size: NA
V: TRBV7-2
J: TRBJ2-1
D: NA
DNA: TGTGCCAGCAGCTCGGGGGCCCTCCATAAGGTGGTAGATAGTGAGCAGTTCTTC
CDR3: CASSSGALHKVVDSEQFF

size: NA
V: TRBV27
J: TRBJ2-7
D: TRBD2
DNA: TGTGCCAGCAGTTTATTGGTCCCTGGGAGCGGGAGGAAGCACGAGCAGTACTTC
CDR3: CASSLLVPGSGRKHEQYF

size: NA
V: TRBV4-3
J: TRBJ1-3
D: NA
DNA: TGCGCCAGCAGCCAAGAGGCCAAGGTACCTCTCTCTGGAAACACCATATATTTT
CDR3: CASSQEAKVPLSGNTIYF

size: NA
V: TRBV6-6
J: TRBJ1-1
D: NA
DNA: TGTGCCAGCATCCAGACGGGTGAAGCTTTCTTT
CDR3: CASIQTGEAFF

size: NA
V: TRBV5-6
J: TRBJ2-3
D: TRBD2
DNA: TGTGCCAGTTTACTAGCGGGGGGAAACACAGATACGCAGTATTTT
CDR3: CASLLAGGNTDTQYF

size: NA
V: TRBV7-3
J: TRBJ2-3
D: TRBD1
DNA: TGTGCCAGCAGCCCCTCGGGACAGGGGCCCACAGATACGCAGTATTTT
CDR3: CASSPSGQGPTDTQYF

size: NA
V: TRBV6-5
J: TRBJ2-3
D: NA
DNA: TGTGCCAGCAGGTATTCGCCTGGGGATACGCAGTATTTT
CDR3: CASRYSPGDTQYF

size: NA
V: TRBV6-6
J: TRBJ2-1
D: NA
DNA: TGTGCCAGCAGTTACTACGACCGGGTCGGAGACAATGAGCAGTTCTTC
CDR3: CASSYYDRVGDNEQFF

size: NA
V: TRBV18
J: TRBJ2-6
D: NA
DNA: TGTGCCAGCTCACCCCTACGTAGCTCTGGGGCCAACGTCCTGACTTTC
CDR3: CASSPLRSSGANVLTF

size: NA
V: TRBV5-4
J: TRBJ1-1
D: NA
DNA: TGTGCCAGCAGCTTGGAAACCGGTAGCGGAGCTGAAGCTTTCTTT
CDR3: CASSLETGSGAEAFF

size: NA
V: TRBV27
J: TRBJ2-7
D: TRBD1
DNA: TGTGCCAGCAGCCCGGACAGGGTTGGGTACGAGCAGTACTTC
CDR3: CASSPDRVGYEQYF

size: NA
V: TRBV27
J: TRBJ2-5
D: TRBD2
DNA: TGTGCCAGCAGTTTAAGGACTAGCGGGGGGTGGGAGACCCAGTACTTC
CDR3: CASSLRTSGGWETQYF

size: few
V: TRBV10-3
J: TRBJ1-6
D: NA
DNA: TGTGCCATCAGTGAGTCCTGGGAGTATAATTCACCCCTCCACTTT
CDR3: CAISESWEYNSPLHF

size: NA
V: TRBV4-1
J: TRBJ2-2
D: TRBD2
DNA: TGCGCCAGCAGCCAAGTACGGGGACTAGCGGAAGGGTCGAACACCGGGGAGCTGTTTTTT
CDR3: CASSQVRGLAEGSNTGELFF

size: NA
V: TRBV13
J: TRBJ2-5
D: NA
DNA: TGTGCCAGCAGCCCGAGCCACCAAAAAGTCATTGGGGAGACCCAGTACTTC
CDR3: CASSPSHQKVIGETQYF

size: once
V: TRBV29-1
J: TRBJ2-3
D: TRBD2
DNA: TGCAGCGTTGCCCCTATGGGACTAGCGGGAGCGAGCACAGATACGCAGTATTTT
CDR3: CSVAPMGLAGASTDTQYF

size: NA
V: TRBV5-6
J: TRBJ1-2
D: NA
DNA: TGTGCCAGCAGCTTGGGTGGGGGACATGGCTACACCTTC
CDR3: CASSLGGGHGYTF

size: NA
V: TRBV19
J: TRBJ1-1
D: TRBD1
DNA: TGTGCCAGTAGTGGGACAGGGGAAAGTCCCGAAGGAGCTTTCTTT
CDR3: CASSGTGESPEGAFF

size: NA
V: TRBV4-1
J: TRBJ2-5
D: NA
DNA: TGCGCCAGCAGCCACCCCGCAAGAGAGACCCAGTACTTC
CDR3: CASSHPARETQYF

size: once
V: TRBV4-3
J: TRBJ2-7
D: NA
DNA: TGCGCCAGCAGCCAAGATCCGGGGGATTTCTACGAGCAGTACTTC
CDR3: CASSQDPGDFYEQYF

size: once
V: TRBV11-2
J: TRBJ2-1
D: TRBD2
DNA: TGTGCAGCTGGGGGGGAGACCCACAATGAGCAGTTCTTC
CDR3: CAAGGETHNEQFF

size: NA
V: TRBV4-2
J: TRBJ2-5
D: TRBD2
DNA: TGTGCCAGCAGCCAAGATTCGGGAGGGCCCGGGGAGACCCAGTACTTC
CDR3: CASSQDSGGPGETQYF

size: NA
V: TRBV7-3
J: TRBJ1-1
D: TRBD1
DNA: TGTGCCAGCAGCTTTTCCAGGGGGCTGTGGAACACTGAAGCTTTCTTT
CDR3: CASSFSRGLWNTEAFF

size: NA
V: TRBV19
J: TRBJ2-2
D: NA
DNA: TGTGCCAGTAGTCCCTACCGGGAGCTGAACACCGGGGAGCTGTTTTTT
CDR3: CASSPYRELNTGELFF

size: few
V: TRBV6-5
J: TRBJ1-5
D: NA
DNA: TGTGCCAGCAGTTACGGACCACTAGATAGCAATCAGCCCCAGCATTTT
CDR3: CASSYGPLDSNQPQHF

size: NA
V: TRBV20-1
J: TRBJ2-1
D: NA
DNA: TGCAGTGCGCCACCCTACAATGAGCAGTTCTTC
CDR3: CSAPPYNEQFF

size: NA
V: TRBV15
J: TRBJ1-2
D: NA
DNA: TGTGCCACCAGCGCTCAAGGACAGAGTGGAGTCTACACCTTC
CDR3: CATSAQGQSGVYTF

size: once
V: TRBV27
J: TRBJ1-6
D: TRBD1
DNA: TGTGCCAGCAGTTTATCGACGGGGACAGGGGGCCATCATAATTCACCCCTCCACTTT
CDR3: CASSLSTGTGGHHNSPLHF

size: NA
V: TRBV28
J: TRBJ2-1
D: NA
DNA: TGTGCCAGCAGTTTAAGTCCCCGGAATGAGCAGTTCTTC
CDR3: CASSLSPRNEQFF

size: NA
V: TRBV7-2
J: TRBJ2-2
D: NA
DNA: TGTGCCAGCAGCTCCCATGGCGGCAGGAACACCGGGGAGCTGTTTTTT
CDR3: CASSSHGGRNTGELFF

size: NA
V: TRBV29-1
J: TRBJ2-1
D: TRBD1
DNA: TGCAGCACTGAGACAGGGACCAATGAGCAGTTCTTC
CDR3: CSTETGTNEQFF